This is a list of T cell receptor beta chains from one sample in a study of blood T cell repertoires in COVID-19. The protocol was immunoSEQ multiplex PCR, while the TCRdb copy is restricted to in-frame clones and leaves out a portion. Seen here are roughly 140,000 clones, around four fifths observed once, and the top ten hold more than 5.5%. Sequencing was carried out using PBMCs or T cells enriched from blood (not recorded which). Every receptor here comes from a man aged 50-60 years who had recovered from COVID-19. Both conserved end residues are part of each CDR3. The D gene is left open where the match is weak. Only part of the rows carry a size: once, few, many, or a class if the clone is expanded.

DNA	CDR3	size	D	V	J
TGTGCCAGCTCACCACAGGGGAACACCATATATTTT	CASSPQGNTIYF	-	-	TRBV18	TRBJ1-3
TGTGCCAGTAGCGCTCCGGGACAGGGAGGCACTGAAGCTTTCTTT	CASSAPGQGGTEAFF	-	TRBD1	TRBV19	TRBJ1-1
TGTGCCAGCAGCTTTCCGGGACTAGCGGGGCACTACAATGAGCAGTTCTTC	CASSFPGLAGHYNEQFF	-	TRBD2	TRBV5-5	TRBJ2-1
TGTGCCAGCAGCCAAGGGAGTGCGCCGTACAATGAGCAGTTCTTC	CASSQGSAPYNEQFF	once	-	TRBV7-2	TRBJ2-1
TGTGCCAGTAGTATGCGGGGGACCGGGGAGCTGTTTTTT	CASSMRGTGELFF	-	TRBD2	TRBV19	TRBJ2-2
TGTGCCAGCAGCCAAAGGGGGGGCATTGAAAAACTGTTTTTT	CASSQRGGIEKLFF	-	-	TRBV3-1/TRBV3-2	TRBJ1-4
TGTGCCAGCAGCCAAGGCTCGGGGGTTCAAGAGACCCAGTACTTC	CASSQGSGVQETQYF	-	-	TRBV7-3	TRBJ2-5
TGTGCCAGCAGGACAGGGTTGGACACTGAAGCTTTCTTT	CASRTGLDTEAFF	-	TRBD1	TRBV12-3/TRBV12-4	TRBJ1-1
TGTGCCAGCAATTCAGGGTATTCTGGAAACACCATATATTTT	CASNSGYSGNTIYF	-	-	TRBV19	TRBJ1-3
TGTGCCAGCAGTAGTAACTCTAACTATGGCTACACCTTC	CASSSNSNYGYTF	-	-	TRBV25-1	TRBJ1-2
TGTGCCAGCTCACCACCGATACACCAACCCAACAATGAGCAGTTCTTC	CASSPPIHQPNNEQFF	-	-	TRBV18	TRBJ2-1
TGTGCCAGCTCACCACCGGGACAGGGGACTGAAAAACTGTTTTTT	CASSPPGQGTEKLFF	-	TRBD1	TRBV18	TRBJ1-4
TGTGCCAGCAGCTTTGTGGGGACTGATGGCTACACCTTC	CASSFVGTDGYTF	-	-	TRBV5-4	TRBJ1-2
TGTGCCAGCAGCCAAGTCCTACAGGGAGACACTGAAGCTTTCTTT	CASSQVLQGDTEAFF	-	-	TRBV4-2	TRBJ1-1
TGTGCCAGCAGCTTGGGCCAGGGTTCTAATGAAAAACTGTTTTTT	CASSLGQGSNEKLFF	-	-	TRBV5-6	TRBJ1-4
TGTGCCAGCAGCCCGGGACTAGCGGAGACCCAGTACTTC	CASSPGLAETQYF	-	TRBD2	TRBV11-1	TRBJ2-5
TGTGCCAGCGCCCCACGGACAGGGGGCAGCTACGAGCAGTACTTC	CASAPRTGGSYEQYF	once	-	TRBV21-1	TRBJ2-7
TGTGCCAGCAGCTTAGCACCGGGACAGGGACGCACCGGGGAGCTGTTTTTT	CASSLAPGQGRTGELFF	-	TRBD1	TRBV7-9	TRBJ2-2
TGTGCCAGCAGCTTTCAGGGGGTCACTGAAGCTTTCTTT	CASSFQGVTEAFF	-	TRBD1	TRBV7-6	TRBJ1-1
TGTGCCTGGATGAAGCGGGGAACGCAAGAGACCCAGTACTTC	CAWMKRGTQETQYF	-	TRBD2	TRBV30	TRBJ2-5
TGTGCCAGCAGTTACTCGAACAGGCGAAATTCACCCCTCCACTTT	CASSYSNRRNSPLHF	-	-	TRBV6-5	TRBJ1-6
TGTGCCAGCAGCTTAGAGCGCTATGGCTACACCTTC	CASSLERYGYTF	-	-	TRBV7-2	TRBJ1-2
TGCGCCAGCAGCTTGGCTACAGGGGCGAGGGGGAACACTGAAGCTTTCTTT	CASSLATGARGNTEAFF	few	TRBD1	TRBV5-1	TRBJ1-1
TGTGCCAGTAGTATAGTAGCGGGGGGTCCCGGGGAGCTGTTTTTT	CASSIVAGGPGELFF	-	TRBD2	TRBV19	TRBJ2-2
TGTGCCAGCAGTTTTTTGTCAGGCACAGATACGCAGTATTTT	CASSFLSGTDTQYF	few	-	TRBV28	TRBJ2-3
TGTGCCAGCAGCAAGGGACAGATTGGAAACACCATATATTTT	CASSKGQIGNTIYF	-	TRBD1	TRBV9	TRBJ1-3
TGCGCCAGCAGCCCCGGGACTAGCGCATTGTTCTACGAGCAGTACTTC	CASSPGTSALFYEQYF	few	TRBD2	TRBV5-1	TRBJ2-7
TGCGCCAGCAGCTTAGTGGCCACAAATGTTTATGGCTACACCTTC	CASSLVATNVYGYTF	-	-	TRBV5-1	TRBJ1-2
TGTGCCACCAGTGGTCCTCCCCGGGGTGAGCAGTTCTTC	CATSGPPRGEQFF	few	-	TRBV24-1	TRBJ2-1
TGTGCCAGTAGCTTGACTGCCCCCAGGACAGATAACTCCTATAATTCACCCCTCCACTTT	CASSLTAPRTDNSYNSPLHF	once	-	TRBV19	TRBJ1-6
TGTGCCAGCAGACTCCAACAGGGAACTAACTATGGCTACACCTTC	CASRLQQGTNYGYTF	-	-	TRBV6-5	TRBJ1-2
TGTGCCAGCAGCCAGGGACAGATATCTGGAAACACCATATATTTT	CASSQGQISGNTIYF	-	TRBD1	TRBV4-2	TRBJ1-3
TGCGCCAGCAGCCAAGCCGCACCGGGACAGGGTGGGCACGAGCAGTACTTC	CASSQAAPGQGGHEQYF	-	TRBD1	TRBV4-1	TRBJ2-7
TGTGCCAGCAGTGTCACAGCTCCAGTGAACACTGAAGCTTTCTTT	CASSVTAPVNTEAFF	few	-	TRBV27	TRBJ1-1
TGTGCCAGCAGCTTGGCCGGGGGACTAGCCGCCTACGAGCAGTACTTC	CASSLAGGLAAYEQYF	-	TRBD2	TRBV5-4	TRBJ2-7
TGTGCCAGCAGCTCTATTCGAGTTACCGGGGAGCTGTTTTTT	CASSSIRVTGELFF	-	-	TRBV7-2	TRBJ2-2
TGTGCCAGCTCACCAAGTTTAGGGACAGTGAACACTGAAGCTTTCTTT	CASSPSLGTVNTEAFF	-	TRBD1	TRBV18	TRBJ1-1